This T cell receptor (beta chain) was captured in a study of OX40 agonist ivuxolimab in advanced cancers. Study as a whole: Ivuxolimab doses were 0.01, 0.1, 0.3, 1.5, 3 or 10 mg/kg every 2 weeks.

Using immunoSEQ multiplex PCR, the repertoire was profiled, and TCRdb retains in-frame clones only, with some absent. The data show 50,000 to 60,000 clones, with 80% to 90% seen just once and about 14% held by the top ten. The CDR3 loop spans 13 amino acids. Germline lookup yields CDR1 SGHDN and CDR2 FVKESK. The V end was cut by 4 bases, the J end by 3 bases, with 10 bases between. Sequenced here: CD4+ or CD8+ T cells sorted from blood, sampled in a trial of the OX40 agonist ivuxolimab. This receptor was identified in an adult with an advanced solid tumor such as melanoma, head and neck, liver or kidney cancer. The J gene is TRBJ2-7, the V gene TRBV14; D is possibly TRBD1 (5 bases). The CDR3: CASSLQDGYEQYF. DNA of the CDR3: TGTGCCAGCAGCCTACAGGACGGCTACGAGCAGTACTTC.